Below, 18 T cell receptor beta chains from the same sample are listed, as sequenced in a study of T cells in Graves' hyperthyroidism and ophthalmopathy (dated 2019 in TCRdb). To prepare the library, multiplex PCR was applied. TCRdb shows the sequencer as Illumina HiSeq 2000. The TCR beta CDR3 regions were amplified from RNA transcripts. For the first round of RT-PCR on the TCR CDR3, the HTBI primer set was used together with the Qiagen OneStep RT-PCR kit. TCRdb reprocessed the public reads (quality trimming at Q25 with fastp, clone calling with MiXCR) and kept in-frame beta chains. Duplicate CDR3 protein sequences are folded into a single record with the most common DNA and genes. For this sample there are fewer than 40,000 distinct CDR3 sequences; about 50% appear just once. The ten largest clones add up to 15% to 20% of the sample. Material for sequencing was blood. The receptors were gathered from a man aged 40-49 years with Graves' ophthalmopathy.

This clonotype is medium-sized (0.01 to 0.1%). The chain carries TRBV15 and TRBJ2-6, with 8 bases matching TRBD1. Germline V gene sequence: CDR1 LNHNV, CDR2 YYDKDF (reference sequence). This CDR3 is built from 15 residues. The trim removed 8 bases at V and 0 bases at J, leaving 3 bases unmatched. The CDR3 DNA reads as TGTGCCACCGGGGACAGGAGCTCTGGGGCCAACGTCCTGACTTTC. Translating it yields CATGDRSSGANVLTF. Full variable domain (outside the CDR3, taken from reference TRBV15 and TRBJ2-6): DAMVIQNPRYQVTQFGKPVTLSCSQTLNHNVMYWYQQKSSQAPKLLFHYYDKDFNNEADTPDNFQSRRPNTSFCFLDIRSPGLGDTAMYLCATGDRSSGANVLTFGAGSRLTVL.

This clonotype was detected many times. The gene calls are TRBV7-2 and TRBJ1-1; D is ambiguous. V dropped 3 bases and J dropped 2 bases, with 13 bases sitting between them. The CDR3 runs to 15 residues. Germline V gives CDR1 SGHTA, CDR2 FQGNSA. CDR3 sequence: CASSFLLVINTEAFF. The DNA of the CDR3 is TGTGCCAGCAGCTTCCTATTAGTTATTAACACTGAAGCTTTCTTT.

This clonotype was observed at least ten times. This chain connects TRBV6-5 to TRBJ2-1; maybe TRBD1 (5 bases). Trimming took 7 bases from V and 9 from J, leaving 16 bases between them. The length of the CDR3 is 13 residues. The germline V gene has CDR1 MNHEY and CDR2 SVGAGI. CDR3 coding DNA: TGTGCCAGCACACTCATACAAGGGGCTGAGCAGTTCTTC. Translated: CASTLIQGAEQFF.

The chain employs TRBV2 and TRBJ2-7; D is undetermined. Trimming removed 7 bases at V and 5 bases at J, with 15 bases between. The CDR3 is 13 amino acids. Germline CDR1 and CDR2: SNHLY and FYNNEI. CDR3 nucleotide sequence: TGTGCCAGCATCGAGGCTGAAATAGACGAGCAGTACTTC. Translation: CASIEAEIDEQYF.

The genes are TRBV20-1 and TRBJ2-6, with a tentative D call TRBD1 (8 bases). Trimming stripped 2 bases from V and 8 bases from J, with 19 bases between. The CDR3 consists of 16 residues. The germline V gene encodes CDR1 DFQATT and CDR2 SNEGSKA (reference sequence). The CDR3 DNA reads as TGCAGTGCTAGACCGACTAGCAGGGGGCTAACCAACGTCCTGACTTTC. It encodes CSARPTSRGLTNVLTF.

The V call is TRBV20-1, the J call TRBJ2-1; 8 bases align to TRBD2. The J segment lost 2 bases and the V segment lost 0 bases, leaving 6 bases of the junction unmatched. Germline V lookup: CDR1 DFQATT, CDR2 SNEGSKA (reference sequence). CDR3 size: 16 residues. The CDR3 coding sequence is TGCAGTGCTAGAGAACGAGGCGGGGGGACCTACAATGAGCAGTTCTTC. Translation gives CSARERGGGTYNEQFF.

CDR3 bases: TGTGCACGCACAGATACGCAGTATTTT. Its translation: CARTDTQYF. The chain recombines TRBV25-1 with TRBJ2-3; no firm D call. Germline lookup yields CDR1 MGHDK and CDR2 SYGVNS. CDR3 size: 9 residues.

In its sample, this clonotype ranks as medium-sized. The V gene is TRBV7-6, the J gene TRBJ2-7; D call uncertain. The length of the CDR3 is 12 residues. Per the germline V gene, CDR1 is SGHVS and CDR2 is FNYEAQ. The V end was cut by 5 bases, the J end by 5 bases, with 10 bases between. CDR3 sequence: CASSQVGDEQYF. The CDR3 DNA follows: TGTGCCAGCAGCCAAGTAGGAGACGAGCAGTACTTC.

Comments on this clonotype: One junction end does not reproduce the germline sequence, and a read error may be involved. In DNA, the CDR3 is TGTGACACCAGCGATCACCCTATAGCGGGAGGGAGGTATACGCAGTATTTT. Its protein is CDTSDHPIAGGRYTQYF. This chain links TRBV24-1 with TRBJ2-3, with 11 bases matching TRBD2. The CDR3 is made up of 17 amino acids. The germline V gene has CDR1 KGHDR and CDR2 SFDVKD.

The CDR3 DNA follows: TGTGCCAGTAGTCGGACCCTTAGGGCGGGGGGGGTTGATGAGCAGTTCTTC. Amino acids: CASSRTLRAGGVDEQFF. The chain joins TRBV19 to TRBJ2-1; 9 bases map to TRBD2. There are 17 residues in the CDR3. The junction had 16 bases not matched to a gene; V was cut back by 5 bases and J by 8 bases. Per the germline V gene, CDR1 is LNHDA and CDR2 is SQIVND (reference sequence).

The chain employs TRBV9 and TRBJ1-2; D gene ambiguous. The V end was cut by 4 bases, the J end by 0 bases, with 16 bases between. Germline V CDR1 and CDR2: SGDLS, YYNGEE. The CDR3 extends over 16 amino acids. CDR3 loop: CASSTGSPWTNYGYTF. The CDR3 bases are TGTGCCAGCAGCACTGGGTCCCCGTGGACTAACTATGGCTACACCTTC.

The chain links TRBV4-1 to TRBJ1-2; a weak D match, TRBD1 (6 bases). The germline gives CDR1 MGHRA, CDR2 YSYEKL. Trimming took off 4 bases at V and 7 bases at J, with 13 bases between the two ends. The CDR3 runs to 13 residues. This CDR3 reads CASSPGQNRGYTF. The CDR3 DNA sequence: TGCGCCAGCAGCCCCGGACAGAACCGTGGCTACACCTTC.

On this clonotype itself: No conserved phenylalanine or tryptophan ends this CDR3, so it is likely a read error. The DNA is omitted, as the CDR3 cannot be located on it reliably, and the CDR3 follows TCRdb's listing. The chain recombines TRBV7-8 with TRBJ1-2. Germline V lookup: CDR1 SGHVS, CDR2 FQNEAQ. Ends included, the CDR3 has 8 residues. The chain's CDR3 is CASSLGWG.

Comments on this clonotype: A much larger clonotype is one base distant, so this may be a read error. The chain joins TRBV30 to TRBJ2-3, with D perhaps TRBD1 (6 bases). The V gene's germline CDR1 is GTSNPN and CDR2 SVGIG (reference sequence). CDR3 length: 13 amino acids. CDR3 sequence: CAWSVRDTDTQCF. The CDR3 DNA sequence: TGTGCCTGGAGTGTTAGGGACACAGATACGCAGTGTTTT.

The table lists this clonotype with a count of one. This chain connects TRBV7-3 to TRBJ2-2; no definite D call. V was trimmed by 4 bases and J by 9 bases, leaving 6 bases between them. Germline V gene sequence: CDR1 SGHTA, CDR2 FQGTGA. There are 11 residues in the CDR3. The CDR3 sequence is CASSSPRELFF. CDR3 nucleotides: TGTGCCAGCAGCTCCCCGCGGGAGCTGTTTTTT.

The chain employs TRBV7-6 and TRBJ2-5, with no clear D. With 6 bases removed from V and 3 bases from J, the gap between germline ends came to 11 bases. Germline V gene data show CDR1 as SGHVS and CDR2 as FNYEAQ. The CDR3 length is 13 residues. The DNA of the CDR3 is TGTGCCAGCAGTCCAGCCCTCGAAGAGACCCAGTACTTC. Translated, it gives CASSPALEETQYF.

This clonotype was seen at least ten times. The CDR3 DNA reads TGCAGTGCTAGACATGGGAGCACAGATACGCAGTATTTT. It yields the protein CSARHGSTDTQYF. J is TRBJ2-3 and V is TRBV20-1; no firm D call. CDR3 length equals 13 residues. CDR1 DFQATT and CDR2 SNEGSKA come from the germline V gene (reference sequence). V was shortened by 2 bases and J by 0 bases, with 6 bases between the two germline ends.

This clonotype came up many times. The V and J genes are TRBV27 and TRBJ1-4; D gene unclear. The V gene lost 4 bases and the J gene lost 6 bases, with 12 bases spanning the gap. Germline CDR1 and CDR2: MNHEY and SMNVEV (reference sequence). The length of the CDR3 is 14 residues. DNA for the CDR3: TGTGCCAGCAGTTCCCTCCGGTCTCATGAAAAACTGTTTTTT. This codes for CASSSLRSHEKLFF.